These 30 T cell receptor beta chains share one sample of origin, sequenced in a study of cytomegalovirus exposure and HLA in healthy donors. The table came from immunoSEQ multiplex PCR; TCRdb's copy has only in-frame clones and leaves some out. The data show about 130,000 clones, roughly 89% seen once. Source material: PBMCs. The receptors here all came from a man aged 25-40 years in good health and CMV-seronegative.

The chain combines TRBV2 with TRBJ2-7; TRBD1 aligns across 7 bases. V trimming: 5 bases; J trimming: 2 bases; junction bases outside the gene matches: 9. Per germline, CDR1 SNHLY and CDR2 FYNNEI. This CDR3 has 15 residues. The CDR3 here is CASSPRLGGTYEQYF. In DNA, the CDR3 is TGTGCCAGCAGTCCCAGGCTAGGGGGCACCTACGAGCAGTACTTC.

The chain has TRBV6-1 and TRBJ2-7; TRBD2 aligns across 10 bases. The CDR3 is 14 residues long. CDR1 and CDR2 (germline): MNHNS, SASEGT. Trimming took 8 bases from V and 0 from J; bases not matched to a gene: 4. The CDR3 DNA reads as TGTGCCAGCCTTAGCGGGGGGATCTCCTACGAGCAGTACTTC. It specifies CASLSGGISYEQYF.

The genes are TRBV18 and TRBJ2-5; 8 nucleotides line up with TRBD1. The CDR3 is made up of 14 amino acids. Germline V gene lookup returns CDR1 KGHSH and CDR2 LQKENI. J gave up 5 bases and V 4 bases, and 6 bases lay outside the gene matches. CDR3 DNA: TGTGCCAGCTCACAGACAGGGGATCGCGAGACCCAGTACTTC. Its translation: CASSQTGDRETQYF.

This clone appeared once. The chain has TRBV7-6 and TRBJ1-4; D possibly corresponds to TRBD1 (5 bases). Trimming left V 5 bases short and J 0 bases short, with 16 bases between. The CDR3 sequence is 17 residues long. Per the germline V gene, CDR1 is SGHVS and CDR2 is FNYEAQ. CDR3 residues: CASSPETALTTNEKLFF. CDR3 DNA sequence: TGTGCCAGCAGCCCCGAGACAGCCTTAACAACTAATGAAAAACTGTTTTTT.

The CDR3 protein is CASSTRQQGFEQYF. CDR3 coding DNA: TGTGCCAGTAGTACGCGACAACAGGGATTCGAGCAGTACTTC. This sequence joins TRBV19 and TRBJ2-7, with D perhaps matching TRBD1 (6 bases). The V end was cut by 4 bases, the J end by 6 bases, with 16 bases between. Germline V CDR1 and CDR2: LNHDA, SQIVND (reference sequence). This CDR3 is 14 amino acids long.

The rearrangement links TRBV4-3 to TRBJ2-2; D gene ambiguous. The CDR3 is 18 amino acids. Trimming stripped 4 bases from V and 2 bases from J, with 20 bases between. Germline assignment: CDR1 LGHNA and CDR2 YSLEER. CDR3 nucleotides: TGCGCCAGCAGCCCTGAAGTGTTTGGGCAAAGAAACACCGGGGAGCTGTTTTTT. It codes for CASSPEVFGQRNTGELFF.

This chain links TRBV6-5 with TRBJ1-4; D is undetermined. Per the germline V gene, CDR1 is MNHEY and CDR2 is SVGAGI. The CDR3 runs to 15 residues. V shed 6 bases and J shed 3 bases, with 14 bases lying between them. CDR3 sequence: CASSRLAGANEKLFF. CDR3 DNA sequence: TGTGCCAGCAGCCGCCTGGCAGGCGCTAATGAAAAACTGTTTTTT.

The V and J genes are TRBV13 and TRBJ1-2; the match to TRBD1 covers 8 bases. V was pared by 5 bases and J by 5 bases, with 10 bases of the junction left unmatched. This CDR3 spans 15 amino acids. Germline lookup yields CDR1 PRHDT and CDR2 FYEKMQ (reference sequence). The CDR3 loop is CASSPRQGRVYGYTF. In nucleotides, the CDR3 is TGTGCCAGCAGCCCCCGACAGGGGAGAGTATATGGCTACACCTTC.

This sequence joins TRBV2 and TRBJ2-5; TRBD2 might be the D (6 bases). Germline CDR1 is SNHLY and CDR2 is FYNNEI. V was shortened by 6 bases and J by 2 bases, with 10 bases between the two germline ends. The CDR3 consists of 13 residues. As DNA, the CDR3 is TGTGCCAGCAGGCGGGACGGGCAAGAGACCCAGTACTTC. Translating gives CASRRDGQETQYF. Supplemented by reference TRBV2 and TRBJ2-5, the full variable domain reads EPEVTQTPSHQVTQMGQEVILRCVPISNHLYFYWYRQILGQKVEFLVSFYNNEISEKSEIFDDQFSVERPDGSNFTLKIRSTKLEDSAMYFCASRRDGQETQYFGPGTRLLVL.

The chain combines TRBV7-8 with TRBJ2-7; 8 positions match TRBD1. J lost 0 bases, V lost 6 bases, and 1 base had no gene match. Per germline, CDR1 SGHVS and CDR2 FQNEAQ. The CDR3 extends over 13 amino acids. The CDR3 DNA is TGTGCCAGCAGGGACAGGGCCTCCTACGAGCAGTACTTC. The encoded protein is CASRDRASYEQYF.

The chain links TRBV6-6 to TRBJ1-2; 9 bases are a match to TRBD1. CDR3 length: 13 amino acids. J gave up 4 bases and V 6 bases, and 3 bases lay outside the gene matches. CDR1 and CDR2 from the germline V gene are MNHNY and SVGAGI (reference sequence). CDR3 in DNA: TGTGCCAGCAGCTTGACAGGGGGCTATGGCTACACCTTC. Translating gives CASSLTGGYGYTF.

The chain joins TRBV6-6 to TRBJ2-7, with 7 positions matching TRBD1. The CDR3 is made up of 16 amino acids. The V and J ends lost 0 bases and 4 bases, in that order; junction bases with no gene match: 9. Germline V gene sequence: CDR1 MNHNY, CDR2 SVGAGI (reference sequence). The CDR3 reads CASSYSERDRRYEQYF. The CDR3 bases are TGTGCCAGCAGTTACTCCGAGAGGGACAGAAGATACGAGCAGTACTTC.

The chain joins TRBV6-5 to TRBJ1-2; possible D gene TRBD1, 5 bases. V lost 2 bases to trimming and J lost 5 bases, with 15 bases between them. The germline V gene has CDR1 MNHEY and CDR2 SVGAGI. CDR3 size: 15 residues. The DNA for the CDR3 is TGTGCCAGCAGTTACAGGGCAGGGAGGTGGTATGGCTACACCTTC. Encoded protein: CASSYRAGRWYGYTF.

J is TRBJ2-5 and V is TRBV19; TRBD2 matches at 9 bases. V shed 4 bases, J shed 2 bases, and the junction held 11 bases outside the gene matches. CDR3 length: 17 residues. The germline gives CDR1 LNHDA, CDR2 SQIVND (reference sequence). CDR3 in DNA: TGTGCCAGTAGTACCGGACTAGCGAGTACGGGGCAAGAGACCCAGTACTTC. This translates into CASSTGLASTGQETQYF.

The rearrangement joins TRBV18 to TRBJ2-3; 8 bases line up with TRBD1. J was trimmed by 4 bases and V by 3 bases; bases with no gene match: 9. Per the germline V gene, CDR1 is KGHSH and CDR2 is LQKENI. The CDR3 is 16 amino acids. The CDR3 DNA is TGTGCCAGCTCACCGGTCCCAGGGGGCGCTTCAGATACGCAGTATTTT. This encodes CASSPVPGGASDTQYF. The full variable domain, with the rest looked up from reference TRBV18 and TRBJ2-3, is NAGVMQNPRHLVRRRGQEARLRCSPMKGHSHVYWYRQLPEEGLKFMVYLQKENIIDESGMPKERFSAEFPKEGPSILRIQQVVRGDSAAYFCASSPVPGGASDTQYFGPGTRLTVL.

In its sample, this clone was seen once. The chain links TRBV5-1 to TRBJ2-3, with 13 bases aligning to TRBD2. V gave up 0 bases and J gave up 0 bases; unmatched junction bases: 7. Looked up from germline, CDR1 is SGHRS and CDR2 is YFSETQ. CDR3 length equals 19 residues. The CDR3 loop reads CASSLGTSGGVTSTDTQYF. The CDR3, as DNA: TGCGCCAGCAGCTTGGGGACTAGCGGGGGAGTGACTAGCACAGATACGCAGTATTTT. Supplemented by reference TRBV5-1 and TRBJ2-3, the full variable domain reads KAGVTQTPRYLIKTRGQQVTLSCSPISGHRSVSWYQQTPGQGLQFLFEYFSETQRNKGNFPGRFSGRQFSNSRSEMNVSTLELGDSALYLCASSLGTSGGVTSTDTQYFGPGTRLTVL.

J is TRBJ1-2 and V is TRBV4-3, with D perhaps matching TRBD1 (5 bases). Between the trimmed V and J ends, which lost 5 bases and 8 bases, there was a span of 12 bases. CDR3 length equals 12 residues. Germline values: CDR1 LGHNA, CDR2 YSLEER. Here the CDR3 DNA reads TGCGCCAGCAGCTCAGGGATCGTGGGCTACACCTTC. This translates into CASSSGIVGYTF.

This clone was counted only a few times. The CDR3 here is CASSLGTGPEYEQYF. The CDR3 DNA is TGTGCCAGCAGCCTTGGGACAGGGCCTGAATACGAGCAGTACTTC. The chain carries TRBV11-2 and TRBJ2-7; 9 bases match TRBD1. J was trimmed by 4 bases and V by 5 bases; bases with no gene match: 9. Germline CDR1 is SGHAT and CDR2 is FQNNGV. This CDR3 contains 15 residues.

The gene calls are TRBV7-2 and TRBJ1-5; maybe TRBD1 (5 bases). V was shortened by 1 base and J by 7 bases, with 8 bases between the two germline ends. CDR1 is SGHTA and CDR2 is FQGNSA in the germline V gene. The CDR3 totals 13 residues. The CDR3 bases are TGTGCCAGCAGCTTAGAGGGGTGGCAGCCCCAGCATTTT. It encodes CASSLEGWQPQHF.

The CDR3 is CASSYGQGPSYEQYF. As DNA, the CDR3 is TGTGCCAGCAGTTACGGACAGGGGCCGTCCTACGAGCAGTACTTC. The chain carries TRBV5-6 and TRBJ2-7; 9 bases line up with TRBD1. The CDR3 is 15 residues long. CDR1 is SGHDT and CDR2 is YYEEEE in the germline V gene. The junction had 7 bases not matched to a gene; V was cut back by 5 bases and J by 1 base.

V usage is TRBV9 and J usage is TRBJ1-1, with TRBD1 identical over 10 bases. CDR3 length equals 14 residues. The trim removed 4 bases at V and 4 bases at J, leaving 4 bases unmatched. Germline CDR1 reads SGDLS; CDR2 reads YYNGEE. The CDR3 region is CASSRDRGGTEAFF. In DNA form, the CDR3 reads TGTGCCAGCAGCCGGGACAGGGGAGGCACTGAAGCTTTCTTT. Full variable domain (remainder filled in from reference TRBV9 and TRBJ1-1): DSGVTQTPKHLITATGQRVTLRCSPRSGDLSVYWYQQSLDQGLQFLIQYYNGEERAKGNILERFSAQQFPDLHSELNLSSLELGDSALYFCASSRDRGGTEAFFGQGTRLTVV.

The V and J genes are TRBV6-6 and TRBJ2-1, with TRBD2 identical over 8 bases. CDR1 MNHNY and CDR2 SVGAGI come from the germline V gene (reference sequence). Trimming at V came to 0 bases and at J to 10 bases, leaving 11 bases not matched to a gene. The CDR3 totals 16 residues. For the CDR3, the DNA is TGTGCCAGCAGTTACTCGGACGGGGGGGGGTTTTGGGAGCAGTTCTTC. Its translation is CASSYSDGGGFWEQFF.

The rearrangement joins TRBV5-6 to TRBJ2-7; TRBD1 agrees at 9 bases. Germline V lookup: CDR1 SGHDT, CDR2 YYEEEE. The junction had 4 bases not matched to a gene; V was cut back by 0 bases and J by 0 bases. This CDR3 comprises 16 residues. The CDR3 is CASSLAGTGSSYEQYF. CDR3 bases: TGTGCCAGCAGCTTGGCTGGGACAGGGAGCTCCTACGAGCAGTACTTC.

This sequence joins TRBV5-6 and TRBJ1-2, with D possibly matching TRBD1 (6 bases). Trimming shortened V by 4 bases and J by 6 bases, and 13 bases separated the two germline ends. CDR3 length equals 13 residues. Germline CDR1 reads SGHDT; CDR2 reads YYEEEE. The chain's CDR3 is CASSPTGIDGYTF. For the CDR3, the DNA is TGTGCCAGCAGCCCGACAGGTATTGATGGCTACACCTTC.

This clone has a count of ten or more. The chain has TRBV11-2 and TRBJ2-1; no definite D call. CDR1 and CDR2 from the germline V gene are SGHAT and FQNNGV. This CDR3 has 10 residues. Trimming took 6 bases from V and 16 from J, leaving 13 bases between them. This CDR3 is CASRNMVLFF. Written as DNA, the CDR3 is TGTGCCAGCAGAAACATGGTGTTATTCTTC.

The rearrangement joins TRBV5-6 to TRBJ2-3, with TRBD2 matching over 9 bases. The CDR3 is made up of 17 amino acids. V lost 1 base to trimming and J lost 5 bases; unmatched junction nucleotides: 11. Germline V gene data show CDR1 as SGHDT and CDR2 as YYEEEE. CDR3 residues: CASSLLGASGVRDTQYF. As DNA, the CDR3 is TGTGCCAGCAGCTTGTTGGGCGCTAGCGGGGTGCGAGATACGCAGTATTTT.

The chain joins TRBV19 to TRBJ1-2; D may be TRBD1 (6 bases). Trimming shortened V by 4 bases and J by 3 bases, and 15 bases separated the two germline ends. From germline, CDR1 is LNHDA and CDR2 SQIVND (reference sequence). The CDR3 contains 15 residues. The CDR3 region has the DNA TGTGCCAGTAGTACCAACGGGGAGGGGGACTATGGCTACACCTTC. Protein sequence: CASSTNGEGDYGYTF. The whole variable domain, remainder taken from reference TRBV19 and TRBJ1-2, is DGGITQSPKYLFRKEGQNVTLSCEQNLNHDAMYWYRQDPGQGLRLIYYSQIVNDFQKGDIAEGYSVSREKKESFPLTVTSAQKNPTAFYLCASSTNGEGDYGYTFGSGTRLTVV.

The chain joins TRBV5-1 to TRBJ1-3; 7 bases are a match to TRBD1. Germline trimming cut 0 bases from V and 2 bases from J; bases unmatched to any gene: 2. This CDR3 region has 15 residues. Germline V CDR1 and CDR2: SGHRS, YFSETQ. CDR3: CASSLGDSTGNTIYF. The CDR3 DNA reads as TGCGCCAGCAGCTTGGGGGACAGTACTGGAAACACCATATATTTT.

V gene TRBV18 combines with J gene TRBJ2-5; 8 bases match TRBD1. Germline V gene sequence: CDR1 KGHSH, CDR2 LQKENI. Trimming removed 1 base from V and 5 bases from J; junction bases left unmatched: 6. This CDR3 is 15 amino acids long. The CDR3 reads CASSPRQGAGETQYF. The CDR3 coding sequence is TGTGCCAGCTCACCACGGCAGGGGGCCGGGGAGACCCAGTACTTC.

This chain uses TRBV10-3 with TRBJ2-7; the match to TRBD2 covers 11 bases. Germline CDR1 and CDR2: ENHRY and SYGVKD. There are 15 residues in the CDR3. The ends lost 5 bases at V and 7 bases at J; junction bases unmatched: 10. In DNA form, the CDR3 reads TGTGCCATCAGTTCTAGGGTAGCGGGGGGGCCTGAGCAGTACTTC. Translation: CAISSRVAGGPEQYF.